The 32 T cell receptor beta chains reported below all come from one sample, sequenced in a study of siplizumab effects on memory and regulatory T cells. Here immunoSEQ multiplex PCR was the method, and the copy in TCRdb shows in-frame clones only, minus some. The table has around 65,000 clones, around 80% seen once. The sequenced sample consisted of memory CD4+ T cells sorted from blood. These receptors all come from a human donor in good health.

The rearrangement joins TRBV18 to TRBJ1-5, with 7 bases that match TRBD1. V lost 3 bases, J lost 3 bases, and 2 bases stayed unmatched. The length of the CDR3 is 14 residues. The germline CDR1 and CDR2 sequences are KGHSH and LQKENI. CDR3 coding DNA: TGTGCCAGCTCACCTGGACAGGCCAATCAGCCCCAGCATTTT. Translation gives CASSPGQANQPQHF.

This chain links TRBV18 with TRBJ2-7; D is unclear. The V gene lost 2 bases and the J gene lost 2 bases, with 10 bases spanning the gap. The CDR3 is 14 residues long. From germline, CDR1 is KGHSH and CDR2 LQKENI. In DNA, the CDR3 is TGTGCCAGCTCACCAGCCGGGTTGACCTACGAGCAGTACTTC. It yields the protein CASSPAGLTYEQYF.

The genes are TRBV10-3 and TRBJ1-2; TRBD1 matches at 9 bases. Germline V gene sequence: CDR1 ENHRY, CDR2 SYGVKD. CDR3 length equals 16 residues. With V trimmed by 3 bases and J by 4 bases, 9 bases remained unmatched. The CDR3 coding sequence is TGTGCCATCAGTGATCAAACAGGGGGCGGAGGCTATGGCTACACCTTC. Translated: CAISDQTGGGGYGYTF.

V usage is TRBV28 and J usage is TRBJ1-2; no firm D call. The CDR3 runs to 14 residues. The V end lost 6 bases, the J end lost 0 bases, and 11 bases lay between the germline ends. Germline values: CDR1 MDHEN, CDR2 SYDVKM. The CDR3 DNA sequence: TGTGCCAGCAGGCCTGGGTCCTCTAACTATGGCTACACCTTC. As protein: CASRPGSSNYGYTF.

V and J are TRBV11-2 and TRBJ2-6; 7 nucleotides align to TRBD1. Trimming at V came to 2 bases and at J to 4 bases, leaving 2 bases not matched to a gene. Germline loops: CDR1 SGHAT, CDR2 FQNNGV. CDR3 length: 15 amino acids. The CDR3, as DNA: TGTGCCAGCAGCTTAAAGGGGGCCGGGGCCAACGTCCTGACTTTC. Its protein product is CASSLKGAGANVLTF. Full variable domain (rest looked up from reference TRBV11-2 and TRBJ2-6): EAGVAQSPRYKIIEKRQSVAFWCNPISGHATLYWYQQILGQGPKLLIQFQNNGVVDDSQLPKDRFSAERLKGVDSTLKIQPAKLEDSAVYLCASSLKGAGANVLTFGAGSRLTVL.

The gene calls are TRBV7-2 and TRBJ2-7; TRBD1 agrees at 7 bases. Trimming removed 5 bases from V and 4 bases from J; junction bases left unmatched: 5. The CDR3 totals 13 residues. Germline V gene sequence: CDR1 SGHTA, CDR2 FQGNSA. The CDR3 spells CASSLRGLYEQYF. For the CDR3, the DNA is TGTGCCAGCAGCCTGAGGGGGCTATACGAGCAGTACTTC.

The CDR3 DNA reads as TGTGCCAGCAGCTGGACAGGGGCGGGTGAAAAACTGTTTTTT. This codes for CASSWTGAGEKLFF. V gene TRBV6-1 combines with J gene TRBJ1-4, with 9 bases matching TRBD1. Germline CDR1 reads MNHNS; CDR2 reads SASEGT. The CDR3 contains 14 residues. Germline trimming cut 6 bases from V and 7 bases from J; bases unmatched to any gene: 6.

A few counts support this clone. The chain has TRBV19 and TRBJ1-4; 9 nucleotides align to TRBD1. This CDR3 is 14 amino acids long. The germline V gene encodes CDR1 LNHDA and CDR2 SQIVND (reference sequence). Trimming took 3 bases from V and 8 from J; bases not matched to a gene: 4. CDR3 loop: CASSMRDREEKLFF. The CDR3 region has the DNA TGTGCCAGTAGTATGAGGGACAGGGAAGAAAAACTGTTTTTT.

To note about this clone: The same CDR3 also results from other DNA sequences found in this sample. The CDR3 DNA sequence: TGTGCCAGCAGCGTAACGGATCAAGAGACCCAGTACTTC. Amino acids: CASSVTDQETQYF. The rearrangement uses TRBV9 and TRBJ2-5; no clear D gene. Germline loops: CDR1 SGDLS, CDR2 YYNGEE. The CDR3 covers 13 residues. Trimming took 1 base from V and 2 from J, leaving 6 bases between them.

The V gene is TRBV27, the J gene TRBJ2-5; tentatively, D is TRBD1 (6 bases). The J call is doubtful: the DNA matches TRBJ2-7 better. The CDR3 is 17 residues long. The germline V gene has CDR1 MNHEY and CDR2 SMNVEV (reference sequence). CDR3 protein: CASSLIFSRGRPLEQYF. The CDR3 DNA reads TGTGCCAGCAGTTTAATTTTTTCCAGGGGCCGTCCTCTCGAGCAGTACTTC.

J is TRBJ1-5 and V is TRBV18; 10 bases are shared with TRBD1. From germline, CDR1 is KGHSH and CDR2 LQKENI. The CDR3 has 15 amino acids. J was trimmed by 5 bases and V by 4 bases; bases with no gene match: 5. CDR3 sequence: CASSLLDRGDQPQHF. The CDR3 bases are TGTGCCAGCTCACTTCTGGACAGGGGGGATCAGCCCCAGCATTTT.

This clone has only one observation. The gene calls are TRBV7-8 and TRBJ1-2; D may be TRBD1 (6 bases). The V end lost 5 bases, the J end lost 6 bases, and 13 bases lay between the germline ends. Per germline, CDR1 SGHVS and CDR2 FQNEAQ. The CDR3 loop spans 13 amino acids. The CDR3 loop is CASSPTGWNGYTF. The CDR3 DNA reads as TGTGCCAGCAGCCCGACAGGATGGAATGGCTACACCTTC.

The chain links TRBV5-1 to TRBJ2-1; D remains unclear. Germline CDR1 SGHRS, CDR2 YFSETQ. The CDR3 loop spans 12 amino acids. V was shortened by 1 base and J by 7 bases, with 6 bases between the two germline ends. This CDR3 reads CASSLKGNEQFF. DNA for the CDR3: TGCGCCAGCAGCTTGAAAGGTAATGAGCAGTTCTTC.

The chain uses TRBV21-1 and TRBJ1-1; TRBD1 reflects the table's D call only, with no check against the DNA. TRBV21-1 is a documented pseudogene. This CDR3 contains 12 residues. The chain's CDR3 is CASSTGDTEAFF. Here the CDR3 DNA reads TGTGCCAGCAGCACAGGGGACACTGAAGCTTTCTTT.

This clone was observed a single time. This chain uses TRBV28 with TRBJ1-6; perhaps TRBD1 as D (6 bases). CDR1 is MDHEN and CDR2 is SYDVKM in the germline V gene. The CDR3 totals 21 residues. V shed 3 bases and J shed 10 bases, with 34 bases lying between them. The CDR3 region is CASSLSRWSGTSPTGGSPLHF. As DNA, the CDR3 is TGTGCCAGCAGTTTGTCGCGGTGGTCGGGGACAAGCCCAACCGGGGGGTCACCCCTCCACTTT.

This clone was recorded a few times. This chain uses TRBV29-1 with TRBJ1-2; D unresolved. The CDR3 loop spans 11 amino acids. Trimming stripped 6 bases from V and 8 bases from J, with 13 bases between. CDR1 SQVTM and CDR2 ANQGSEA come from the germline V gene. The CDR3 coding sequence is TGCAGCGTCCTAGATCCGGGGGGCTACACCTTC. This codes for CSVLDPGGYTF.

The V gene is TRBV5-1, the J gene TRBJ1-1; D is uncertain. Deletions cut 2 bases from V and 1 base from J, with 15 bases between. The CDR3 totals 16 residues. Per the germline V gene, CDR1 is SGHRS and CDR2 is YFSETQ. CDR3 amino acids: CASSFGPSFTNTEAFF. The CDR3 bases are TGCGCCAGCAGCTTCGGTCCCTCTTTCACGAACACTGAAGCTTTCTTT. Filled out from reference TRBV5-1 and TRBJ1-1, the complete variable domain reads KAGVTQTPRYLIKTRGQQVTLSCSPISGHRSVSWYQQTPGQGLQFLFEYFSETQRNKGNFPGRFSGRQFSNSRSEMNVSTLELGDSALYLCASSFGPSFTNTEAFFGQGTRLTVV.

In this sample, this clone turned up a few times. CDR3 loop: CASSWKQNTEAFF. The CDR3 region has the DNA TGTGCCAGCAGCTGGAAGCAGAACACTGAAGCTTTCTTT. The chain couples TRBV7-9 to TRBJ1-1; no clear D gene. This CDR3 has 13 amino acids. Trimming left V 4 bases short and J 1 base short, with 7 bases between. The germline V gene encodes CDR1 SEHNR and CDR2 FQNEAQ (reference sequence).

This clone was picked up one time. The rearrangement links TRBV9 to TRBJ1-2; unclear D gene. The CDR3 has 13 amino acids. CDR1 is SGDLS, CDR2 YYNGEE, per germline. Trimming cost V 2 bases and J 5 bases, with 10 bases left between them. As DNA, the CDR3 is TGTGCCAGCAGCGTTTTAGGCGGGTATGGCTACACCTTC. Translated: CASSVLGGYGYTF.

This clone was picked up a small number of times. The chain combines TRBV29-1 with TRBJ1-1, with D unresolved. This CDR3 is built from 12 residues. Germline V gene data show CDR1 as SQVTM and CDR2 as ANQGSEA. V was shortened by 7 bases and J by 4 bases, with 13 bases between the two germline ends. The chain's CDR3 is CSGSMIGTEAFF. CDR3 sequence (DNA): TGCAGCGGGTCTATGATCGGCACTGAAGCTTTCTTT.

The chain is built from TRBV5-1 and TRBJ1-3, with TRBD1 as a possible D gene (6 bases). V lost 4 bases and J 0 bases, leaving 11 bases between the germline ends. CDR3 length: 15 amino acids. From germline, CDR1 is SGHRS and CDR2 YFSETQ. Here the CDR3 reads CASSLQGVSGNTIYF. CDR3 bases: TGCGCCAGCAGCCTACAGGGTGTCTCTGGAAACACCATATATTTT. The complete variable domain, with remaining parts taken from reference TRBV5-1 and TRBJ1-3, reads KAGVTQTPRYLIKTRGQQVTLSCSPISGHRSVSWYQQTPGQGLQFLFEYFSETQRNKGNFPGRFSGRQFSNSRSEMNVSTLELGDSALYLCASSLQGVSGNTIYFGEGSWLTVV.

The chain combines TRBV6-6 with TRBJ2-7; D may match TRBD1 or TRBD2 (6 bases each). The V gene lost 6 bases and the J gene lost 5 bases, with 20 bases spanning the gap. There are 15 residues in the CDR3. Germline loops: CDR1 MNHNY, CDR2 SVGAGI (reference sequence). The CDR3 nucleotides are TGTGCCAGCAGGGCCCCAGGAGGGGGGAAGGACGAGCAGTACTTC. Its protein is CASRAPGGGKDEQYF.

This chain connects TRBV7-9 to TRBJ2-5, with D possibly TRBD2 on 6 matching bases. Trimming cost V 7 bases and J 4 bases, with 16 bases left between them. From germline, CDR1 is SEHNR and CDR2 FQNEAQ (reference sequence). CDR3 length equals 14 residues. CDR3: CASTPGLATETQYF. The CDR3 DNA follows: TGTGCCAGCACCCCGGGACTGGCAACAGAGACCCAGTACTTC.

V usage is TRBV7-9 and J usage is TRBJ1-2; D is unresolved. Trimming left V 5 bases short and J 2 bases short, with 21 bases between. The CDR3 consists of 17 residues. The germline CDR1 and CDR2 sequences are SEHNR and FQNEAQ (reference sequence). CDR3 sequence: CASSPEVNRHSNYGYTF. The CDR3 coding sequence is TGTGCCAGCAGCCCAGAAGTAAACCGACATTCGAACTATGGCTACACCTTC.

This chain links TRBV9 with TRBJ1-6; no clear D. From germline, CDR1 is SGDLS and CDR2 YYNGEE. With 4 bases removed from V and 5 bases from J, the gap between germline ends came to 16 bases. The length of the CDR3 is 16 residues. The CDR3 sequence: CASSSGVVGNNSPLHF. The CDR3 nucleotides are TGTGCCAGCAGCTCCGGGGTCGTCGGAAATAATTCACCCCTCCACTTT.

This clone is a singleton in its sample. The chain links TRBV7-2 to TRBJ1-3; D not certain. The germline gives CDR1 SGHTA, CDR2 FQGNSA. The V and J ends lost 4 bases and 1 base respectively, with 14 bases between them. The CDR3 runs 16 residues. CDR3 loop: CASSSALSVSGNTIYF. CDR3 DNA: TGTGCCAGCAGCTCCGCGTTGTCAGTGTCTGGAAACACCATATATTTT.

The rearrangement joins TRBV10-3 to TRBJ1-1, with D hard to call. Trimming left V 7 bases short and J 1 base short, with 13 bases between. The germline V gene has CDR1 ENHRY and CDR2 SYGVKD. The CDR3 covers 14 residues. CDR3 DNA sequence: TGTGCCATCAATGGGAACGGCCAGAACACTGAAGCTTTCTTT. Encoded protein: CAINGNGQNTEAFF.

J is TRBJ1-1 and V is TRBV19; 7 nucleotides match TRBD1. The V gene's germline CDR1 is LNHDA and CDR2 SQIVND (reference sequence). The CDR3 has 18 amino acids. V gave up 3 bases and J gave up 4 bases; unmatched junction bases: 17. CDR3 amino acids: CASSILWGRTGQATEAFF. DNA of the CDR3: TGTGCCAGTAGTATTTTATGGGGCCGGACAGGCCAGGCCACTGAAGCTTTCTTT.

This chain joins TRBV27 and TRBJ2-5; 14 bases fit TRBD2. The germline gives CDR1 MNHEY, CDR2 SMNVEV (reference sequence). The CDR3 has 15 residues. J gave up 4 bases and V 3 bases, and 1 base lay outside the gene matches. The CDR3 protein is CASSLGLAGVETQYF. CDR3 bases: TGTGCCAGCAGTTTGGGACTAGCGGGGGTAGAGACCCAGTACTTC.

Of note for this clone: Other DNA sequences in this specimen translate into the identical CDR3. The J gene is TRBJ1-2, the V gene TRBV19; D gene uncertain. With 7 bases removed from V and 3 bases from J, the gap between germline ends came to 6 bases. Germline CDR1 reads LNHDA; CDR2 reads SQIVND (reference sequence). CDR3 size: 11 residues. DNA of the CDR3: TGTGCCAGTAACCGGGACTATGGCTACACCTTC. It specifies CASNRDYGYTF.

CDR3 loop: CASSLERGGSPTNNEQFF. Written as DNA, the CDR3 is TGTGCCAGCAGTTTGGAGCGGGGGGGTTCCCCGACCAACAATGAGCAGTTCTTC. The chain links TRBV2 to TRBJ2-1, with TRBD2 matching over 10 bases. CDR1 and CDR2 from the germline V gene are SNHLY and FYNNEI. Losses at the gene ends were 5 bases for V and 5 bases for J; bases not matched to a gene: 15. The CDR3 length is 18 residues.

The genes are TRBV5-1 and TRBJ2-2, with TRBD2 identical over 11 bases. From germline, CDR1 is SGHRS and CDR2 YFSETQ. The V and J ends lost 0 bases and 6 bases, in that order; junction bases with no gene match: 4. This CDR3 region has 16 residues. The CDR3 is CASSLGASGGSGELFF. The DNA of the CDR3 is TGCGCCAGCAGCTTGGGGGCTAGCGGGGGGTCCGGGGAGCTGTTTTTT.